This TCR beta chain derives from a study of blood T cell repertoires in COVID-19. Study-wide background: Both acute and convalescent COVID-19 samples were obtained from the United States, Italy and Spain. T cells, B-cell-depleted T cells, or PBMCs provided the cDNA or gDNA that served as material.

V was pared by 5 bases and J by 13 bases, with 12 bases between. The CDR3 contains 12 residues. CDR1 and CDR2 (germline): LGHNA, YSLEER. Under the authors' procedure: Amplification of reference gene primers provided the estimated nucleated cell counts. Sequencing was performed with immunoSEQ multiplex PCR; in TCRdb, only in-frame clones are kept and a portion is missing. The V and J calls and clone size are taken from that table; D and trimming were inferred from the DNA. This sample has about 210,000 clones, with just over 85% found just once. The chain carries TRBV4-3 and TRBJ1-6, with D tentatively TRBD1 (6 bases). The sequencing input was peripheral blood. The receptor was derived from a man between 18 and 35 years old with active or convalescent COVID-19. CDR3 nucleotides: TGCGCCAGCAGCGTCGGGAGGGGGCCCCTCCACTTT. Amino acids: CASSVGRGPLHF.